These T cell receptor beta chains were read from a single sample in a study of blood T cell repertoires in COVID-19. Profiling relied on immunoSEQ multiplex PCR, and the TCRdb table lists in-frame clones only, not all of them. The data show a few hundred thousand clones, roughly 87% seen once. Specimen: PBMCs or T cells enriched from blood (not recorded which). These receptors were collected from a woman between 25 and 40 years old who had recovered from COVID-19. Each CDR3 is given with its conserved first and last residue. The D gene is left open where the match is weak. Size tells how often a clone was seen (once, few, many) or the class of an expanded clone, and some rows leave it out.

TRBV25-1	TRBJ1-1	-	-	TGTGCCAGCAGTGGACAGCGGAACACTGAAGCTTTCTTT	CASSGQRNTEAFF
TRBV29-1	TRBJ2-1	-	TRBD1	TGCAGCGGTGGGACAGGTTCAGGGAATGAGCAGTTCTTC	CSGGTGSGNEQFF
TRBV29-1	TRBJ2-1	-	TRBD2	TGCAGCGTTGAAGTTCGGGGGGTCCCCTACAATGAGCAGTTCTTC	CSVEVRGVPYNEQFF
TRBV5-1	TRBJ2-1	-	-	TGCGCCAGCAGCGTCGTCCGTCGGGGAATAGAATCTAGCGCCTACAATGAGCAGTTCTTC	CASSVVRRGIESSAYNEQFF
TRBV9	TRBJ1-6	-	-	TGTGCCAGCAGCGTAGATGGCAGGCCGAATAATTCACCCCTCCACTTT	CASSVDGRPNNSPLHF
TRBV19	TRBJ2-2	-	TRBD1	TGTGCCAGTAGTACCCTGGGGACAGGGAGAAAATCTGCTGAGCTGTTTTTT	CASSTLGTGRKSAELFF
TRBV19	TRBJ2-2	-	-	TGTGCCAGTAGTCCCCCCCCGGTAAACACCGGGGAGCTGTTTTTT	CASSPPPVNTGELFF
TRBV18	TRBJ1-3	once	-	TGTGCCAGCTCACCTCCGGGACTCGATGGAAACACCATATATTTT	CASSPPGLDGNTIYF
TRBV6-5	TRBJ1-5	-	TRBD1	TGTGCCAGCAGCATAAACAGGGGCGAGCCCCAGCATTTT	CASSINRGEPQHF
TRBV11-3	TRBJ2-7	-	-	TGTGCCAGCAGCTTAGACCCGACAGCCGAGCAGTACTTC	CASSLDPTAEQYF
TRBV6-1	TRBJ2-3	-	-	TGTGCCAGCAGTGAACTGAGTGGGGGCCGCACAGATACGCAGTATTTT	CASSELSGGRTDTQYF
TRBV11-2	TRBJ2-1	-	TRBD2	TGTGCCAGCAGCTTAGAGATTAGGGCTAGCGGAACCTACAATGAGCAGTTCTTC	CASSLEIRASGTYNEQFF
TRBV5-4	TRBJ1-6	few	-	TGTGCCAGCAGCTTGGCCGGGGGGGCTTTGGATCCCCTCCACTTT	CASSLAGGALDPLHF
TRBV11-2	TRBJ2-5	-	TRBD2	TGTGCCAGCAGCTTTAGCGGGGGGGATCTAGAGACCCAGTACTTC	CASSFSGGDLETQYF
TRBV2	TRBJ2-7	-	TRBD1	TGTGCCAGCAGTGGGGACAGGGGTCCCCACGAGCAGTACTTC	CASSGDRGPHEQYF
TRBV30	TRBJ1-4	-	TRBD1	TGTGCCTGGGCCGCGACAGGGGCCGGGAATGAAAAACTGTTTTTT	CAWAATGAGNEKLFF
TRBV5-6	TRBJ2-3	-	-	TGTGCCAGCAGCTACCGGCCGGGAAAGGACTACACAGATACGCAGTATTTT	CASSYRPGKDYTDTQYF
TRBV7-9	TRBJ1-2	-	TRBD1	TGTGCCAGCAGCACCCGGACAGGGGGTGATCTCAACTATGGCTACACCTTC	CASSTRTGGDLNYGYTF
TRBV7-8	TRBJ2-7	-	-	TGTGCCAGCAGCCCTAGTCCTTTGTGGGAGCAGTACTTC	CASSPSPLWEQYF
TRBV7-9	TRBJ2-1	-	-	TGTGCCAGCAAAGAGAGCTCCTACAATGAGCAGTTCTTC	CASKESSYNEQFF
TRBV29-1	TRBJ1-2	-	-	TGCAGCGTTGAATTGGGAGTACAGGGTGCCAGGGGCTACACCTTC	CSVELGVQGARGYTF
TRBV9	TRBJ2-1	-	TRBD2	TGTGCCAGCAGCGTAGCTGAGCGGGGGGGCTACAATGAGCAGTTCTTC	CASSVAERGGYNEQFF